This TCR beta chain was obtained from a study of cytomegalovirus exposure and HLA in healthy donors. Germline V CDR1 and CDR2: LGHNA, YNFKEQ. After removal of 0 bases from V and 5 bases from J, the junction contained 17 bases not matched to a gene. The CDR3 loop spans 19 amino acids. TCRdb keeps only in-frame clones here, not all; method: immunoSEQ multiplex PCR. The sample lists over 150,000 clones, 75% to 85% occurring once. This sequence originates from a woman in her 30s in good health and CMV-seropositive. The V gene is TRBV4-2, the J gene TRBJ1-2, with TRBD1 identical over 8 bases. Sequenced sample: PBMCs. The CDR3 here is CASSQELPWQGASQYGYTF. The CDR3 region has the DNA TGTGCCAGCAGCCAAGAACTCCCATGGCAGGGGGCAAGCCAGTATGGCTACACCTTC.